Below, 26 T cell receptor beta chains from the same sample are listed, as sequenced in a study of vaccination and CD4 T cells after COVID-19. Treatment specified: approximately 9-day PBMC culture with coronavirus spike peptide pools or control peptides (ViraFEST assay). No antigens are known for them. At the Johns Hopkins FTIC core, DNA taken from cultured CD4+ T cells was sequenced by way of the Oncomine TCR Beta short-read assay. TCRdb re-called the PCR reads with MiXCR, one entry per CDR3 protein. The sample lists 15,000 to 20,000 distinct CDR3 sequences, approximately 40% occurring once. The sequenced sample was CD4+ T cells from blood, cultured in vitro. All receptors come from a human donor who had recovered from COVID-19.

The chain joins TRBV30 to TRBJ2-7, with D possibly matching TRBD1 (6 bases). In germline, CDR1 is GTSNPN, CDR2 SVGIG (reference sequence). This CDR3 region has 13 residues. V was shortened by 3 bases and J by 6 bases, with 15 bases between the two germline ends. CDR3 DNA: TGTGCCTGGAGACTATCCGGGACAAGCGAGCAGTACTTC. Translation gives CAWRLSGTSEQYF.

The rearrangement uses TRBV29-1 and TRBJ2-5; D remains ambiguous. Per the germline V gene, CDR1 is SQVTM and CDR2 is ANQGSEA. The CDR3 runs 10 residues. V lost 4 bases and J 5 bases, leaving 5 bases between the germline ends. CDR3 region: CSVGWETQYF. In DNA, the CDR3 is TGCAGCGTTGGGTGGGAGACCCAGTACTTC.

The gene calls are TRBV20-1 and TRBJ1-1; D gene uncertain. V lost 6 bases, J lost 1 base, and 6 bases lay in between. The CDR3 runs to 11 residues. Germline V gene data show CDR1 as DFQATT and CDR2 as SNEGSKA (reference sequence). CDR3 protein: CSAPGNTEAFF. Written as DNA, the CDR3 is TGCAGTGCCCCGGGGAACACTGAAGCTTTCTTT.

The V gene is TRBV7-8, the J gene TRBJ2-1; TRBD2 matches at 13 bases. Germline V gene data show CDR1 as SGHVS and CDR2 as FQNEAQ. V lost 1 base, J lost 14 bases, and 5 bases stayed unmatched. The CDR3 runs 14 residues. The CDR3 DNA reads as TGTGCCAGCAGCTTAGGAGCCGGACTAGCGGGGGAGTTCTTC. Translated, it gives CASSLGAGLAGEFF. Variable domain in full (rest from reference TRBV7-8 and TRBJ2-1): GAGVSQSPRYKVAKRGQDVALRCDPISGHVSLFWYQQALGQGPEFLTYFQNEAQLDKSGLPSDRFFAERPEGSVSTLKIQRTQQEDSAVYLCASSLGAGLAGEFFGPGTRLTVL.

This chain links TRBV27 with TRBJ2-7; 7 bases are shared with TRBD1. CDR3 length: 15 amino acids. J lost 3 bases, V lost 5 bases, and 10 bases had no gene match. Germline V CDR1 and CDR2: MNHEY, SMNVEV (reference sequence). This chain's CDR3 is CASSVTGTEDYEQYF. CDR3 DNA: TGTGCCAGCAGTGTTACCGGGACAGAAGACTACGAGCAGTACTTC.

This clonotype has a handful of counts. The genes are TRBV20-1 and TRBJ2-1; 15 bases agree with TRBD2. Per the germline V gene, CDR1 is DFQATT and CDR2 is SNEGSKA (reference sequence). The CDR3 extends over 14 amino acids. J lost 12 bases, V lost 6 bases, and 9 bases had no gene match. CDR3 DNA: TGCAGTGCAATATATGGACTAGCGGGAGGGTCGCAGTTCTTC. Amino acid sequence: CSAIYGLAGGSQFF.

CDR3 DNA sequence: TGCGCCAGCAGCCAAGATATCCGCACCGGGGAGCTGTTTTTT. Residues: CASSQDIRTGELFF. This chain connects TRBV4-3 to TRBJ2-2, with unresolved D. The CDR3 spans 14 residues. Germline CDR1 and CDR2: LGHNA and YSLEER. V lost 0 bases, J lost 4 bases, and 6 bases lay in between.

This chain joins TRBV5-1 and TRBJ2-2, with TRBD1 identical over 9 bases. The germline CDR1 and CDR2 sequences are SGHRS and YFSETQ. Losses at the gene ends were 3 bases for V and 3 bases for J; bases not matched to a gene: 12. The length of the CDR3 is 18 residues. This chain's CDR3 is CASSYKIGTGRDTGELFF. The CDR3 DNA is TGCGCCAGCAGCTACAAGATCGGGACAGGGAGAGACACCGGGGAGCTGTTTTTT.

This sequence joins TRBV7-8 and TRBJ2-7; D gene uncertain. CDR3 size: 14 residues. CDR1 is SGHVS and CDR2 is FQNEAQ in the germline V gene. V lost 2 bases, J lost 2 bases, and 10 bases lay in between. The CDR3 DNA follows: TGTGCCAGCAGCTTACATGGAGTCACCTACGAGCAGTACTTC. It codes for CASSLHGVTYEQYF.

This chain uses TRBV9 with TRBJ1-2; tentative D call: TRBD1 (5 bases). Deletions cut 3 bases from V and 2 bases from J, with 14 bases between. The length of the CDR3 is 15 residues. The V gene's germline CDR1 is SGDLS and CDR2 YYNGEE. The CDR3 bases are TGTGCCAGCAGCGACGGGGCTGTAGGCAACTATGGCTACACCTTC. Its translation: CASSDGAVGNYGYTF. Looking up the rest from reference TRBV9 and TRBJ1-2 gives the full variable domain: DSGVTQTPKHLITATGQRVTLRCSPRSGDLSVYWYQQSLDQGLQFLIQYYNGEERAKGNILERFSAQQFPDLHSELNLSSLELGDSALYFCASSDGAVGNYGYTFGSGTRLTVV.

A few counts support this clonotype. The CDR3 nucleotides are TGTGCCAGCACCCAAGACAATGAGCAGTTCTTC. Amino acid sequence: CASTQDNEQFF. The V gene is TRBV6-2 or TRBV6-3, the J gene TRBJ2-1; D not resolved. The CDR3 loop spans 11 amino acids. Trimming cost V 7 bases and J 5 bases, with 6 bases left between them. CDR1 and CDR2 from the germline V gene are MNHEY and SVGEGT.

The chain is built from TRBV6-5 and TRBJ2-4; no reliable D call. Germline CDR1 is MNHEY and CDR2 is SVGAGI. CDR3 length: 12 amino acids. The V end was cut by 4 bases, the J end by 2 bases, with 3 bases between. CDR3 nucleotides: TGTGCCAGCAGTTTCTCCAAAAACATTCAGTACTTC. This encodes CASSFSKNIQYF.

The table lists this clonotype with a few counts. The chain couples TRBV7-2 to TRBJ1-6; TRBD1 matches at 7 bases. This CDR3 is 15 amino acids long. Germline values: CDR1 SGHTA, CDR2 FQGNSA. With V trimmed by 5 bases and J by 7 bases, 8 bases remained unmatched. The CDR3 region has the DNA TGTGCCAGCAGCAGACTGGGACAGACGAATTCACCCCTCCACTTT. Translated: CASSRLGQTNSPLHF.

This clonotype was observed a handful of times. Here the CDR3 reads CSASRTAINEKLFF. CDR3 bases: TGCAGTGCTAGTCGGACAGCTATTAATGAAAAACTGTTTTTT. The chain combines TRBV20-1 with TRBJ1-4; perhaps TRBD1 as D (6 bases). Germline-derived CDR1 and CDR2 are DFQATT and SNEGSKA (reference sequence). This CDR3 spans 14 amino acids. Between the trimmed V and J ends, which lost 3 bases and 4 bases, there was a span of 12 bases.

J is TRBJ2-7 and V is TRBV19, with TRBD2 matching 8 bases. The CDR3 spans 14 residues. Germline V lookup: CDR1 LNHDA, CDR2 SQIVND (reference sequence). J was trimmed by 4 bases and V by 5 bases; bases with no gene match: 7. The CDR3 bases are TGTGCCAGTAGTCAAGCGGGAGAGTGGTACGAGCAGTACTTC. Translated, it gives CASSQAGEWYEQYF.

The V gene is TRBV5-1, the J gene TRBJ1-2, with D tentatively TRBD1 (5 bases). The CDR3 totals 15 residues. The V gene's germline CDR1 is SGHRS and CDR2 YFSETQ. Trimming pared 7 bases from V and 8 bases from J, leaving 24 bases between. The CDR3 loop reads CASGQRGGRFEGYTF. The CDR3 DNA is TGCGCCAGCGGACAAAGGGGCGGGAGGTTTGAGGGCTACACCTTC.

This clonotype has only a few counts. The chain has TRBV7-2 and TRBJ2-3; tentative D call: TRBD1 (5 bases). The ends were cut back, 5 bases at V and 5 bases at J, with 8 bases in the middle. CDR3 length: 12 residues. Germline V lookup: CDR1 SGHTA, CDR2 FQGNSA. The CDR3 bases are TGTGCCAGCAGCCCCCAGGGAGATACGCAGTATTTT. Translating gives CASSPQGDTQYF.

This clonotype occurred a few times. CDR3 bases: TGCAGTGCTAGAGCTGGGACAGGCTCGAACACCGGGGAGCTGTTTTTT. As protein: CSARAGTGSNTGELFF. This sequence joins TRBV20-1 and TRBJ2-2; 8 bases are a match to TRBD1. The CDR3 has 16 amino acids. CDR1 is DFQATT, CDR2 SNEGSKA, per germline (reference sequence). V gave up 1 base and J gave up 0 bases; unmatched junction bases: 4.

CDR3 loop: CSARDTHRALTDTQYF. DNA for the CDR3: TGCAGTGCTAGAGACACGCACAGGGCTTTAACAGATACGCAGTATTTT. The chain couples TRBV20-1 to TRBJ2-3, with D perhaps TRBD1 (6 bases). Germline CDR1 DFQATT, CDR2 SNEGSKA (reference sequence). This CDR3 is built from 16 residues. Trimming shortened V by 0 bases and J by 3 bases, and 16 bases separated the two germline ends.

The CDR3 region is CASSLEGSGANVLTF. As DNA, the CDR3 is TGTGCCAGCAGCTTGGAAGGTAGTGGGGCCAACGTCCTGACTTTC. The chain couples TRBV5-4 to TRBJ2-6; the D is unclear. With 0 bases removed from V and 3 bases from J, the gap between germline ends came to 7 bases. The CDR3 runs 15 residues. Germline lookup yields CDR1 SGHNT and CDR2 YYREEE (reference sequence).

The J gene is TRBJ2-1, the V gene TRBV25-1; 8 bases align to TRBD2. The germline CDR1 and CDR2 sequences are MGHDK and SYGVNS. This CDR3 spans 20 amino acids. V shed 8 bases, J shed 0 bases, and the junction held 21 bases outside the gene matches. CDR3 coding DNA: TGTGCCAGCTACGTTCTTACAATGCCGGCGGGGGGAAGCTCCTACAATGAGCAGTTCTTC. It codes for CASYVLTMPAGGSSYNEQFF.

This chain connects TRBV28 to TRBJ2-5; D is possibly TRBD2 (5 bases). V dropped 5 bases and J dropped 1 base, with 8 bases sitting between them. The CDR3 has 13 amino acids. Looked up from germline, CDR1 is MDHEN and CDR2 is SYDVKM. CDR3 bases: TGTGCCAGCAGTGGAGCGGTCCAAGAGACCCAGTACTTC. Its protein product is CASSGAVQETQYF.

The rearrangement links TRBV20-1 to TRBJ2-5; 9 bases align to TRBD2. V lost 4 bases and J lost 5; bases outside the gene matches: 8. Germline CDR1 and CDR2: DFQATT and SNEGSKA (reference sequence). The CDR3 has 14 residues. The CDR3: CSATRSGSFETQYF. The CDR3 DNA sequence: TGCAGTGCTACGCGTAGCGGGAGCTTCGAGACCCAGTACTTC.

The chain has TRBV20-1 and TRBJ2-3; the match to TRBD2 covers 8 bases. In germline, CDR1 is DFQATT, CDR2 SNEGSKA (reference sequence). Germline trimming cut 5 bases from V and 2 bases from J; bases unmatched to any gene: 9. The CDR3 loop spans 15 amino acids. CDR3 nucleotides: TGCAGTGCTGCCCCGAGCGGGAGTAACACAGATACGCAGTATTTT. This codes for CSAAPSGSNTDTQYF.

This clonotype occurred a few times. The chain recombines TRBV7-8 with TRBJ2-2; perhaps TRBD2 as D (5 bases). This CDR3 spans 16 amino acids. Germline lookup yields CDR1 SGHVS and CDR2 FQNEAQ. The V gene lost 6 bases and the J gene lost 0 bases, with 14 bases spanning the gap. In DNA, the CDR3 is TGTGCCAGCAGTCGCAGTAGCGCTGCGAACACCGGGGAGCTGTTTTTT. Translated, it gives CASSRSSAANTGELFF.

The J gene is TRBJ2-3, the V gene TRBV19; D perhaps matches TRBD1 (5 bases). V lost 7 bases and J 4 bases, leaving 12 bases between the germline ends. The length of the CDR3 is 13 residues. Per germline, CDR1 LNHDA and CDR2 SQIVND (reference sequence). The CDR3 loop is CASKSLGADTQYF. CDR3 sequence (DNA): TGTGCCAGTAAGAGCTTAGGGGCAGATACGCAGTATTTT.